The 5 T cell receptor beta chains given below trace back to one sample, sequenced in a study of beta chain features in type 1 diabetes. The isolated RNA, all of it, was reverse transcribed, so expressed TCRB transcripts were what got sequenced. The data were produced by immunoSEQ multiplex PCR, yet TCRdb's version contains in-frame clones alone and is incomplete. The repertoire holds fewer than 250,000 clones, with roughly 15% as singletons. The sequencing sample was made of naive CD4+ T cells from blood. The receptors were gathered from a middle-aged woman in good health.

This clone has just a few counts. CDR3 coding DNA: TGTGCCAGTAGGCAACAAGCTAGTGAAGCTTTCTTT. Its translation: CASRQQASEAFF. This rearrangement joins TRBV19 to TRBJ1-1; D is ambiguous. The CDR3 runs 12 residues. The germline V and J ends were trimmed by 6 bases and 7 bases, with 12 bases remaining between them. CDR1 and CDR2 from the germline V gene are LNHDA and SQIVND (reference sequence).

This clone showed up just a few times. The chain uses TRBV18 and TRBJ1-1; TRBD1 might be the D (5 bases). The CDR3 is 13 amino acids. The germline V gene has CDR1 KGHSH and CDR2 LQKENI. The ends were cut back, 6 bases at V and 1 base at J, with 9 bases in the middle. CDR3 in DNA: TGTGCCAGCTCTACCCAGGGGAACACTGAAGCTTTCTTT. Residues: CASSTQGNTEAFF.

This clone came up a few times. This chain connects TRBV2 to TRBJ1-5; maybe TRBD1 (6 bases). The CDR3 has 15 amino acids. CDR1 and CDR2 (germline): SNHLY, FYNNEI. The V and J ends lost 5 bases and 0 bases respectively, with 11 bases between them. CDR3 loop: CASSPQGVSNQPQHF. CDR3 sequence (DNA): TGTGCCAGCAGTCCACAGGGCGTTAGCAATCAGCCCCAGCATTTT.

This chain uses TRBV5-1 with TRBJ2-7; 11 bases agree with TRBD1. V was pared by 6 bases and J by 0 bases, with 5 bases of the junction left unmatched. The CDR3 covers 15 residues. From germline, CDR1 is SGHRS and CDR2 YFSETQ. This CDR3 reads CASIPGTGGSYEQYF. The CDR3 DNA reads TGCGCCAGCATACCTGGGACAGGGGGCTCCTACGAGCAGTACTTC.

Written as DNA, the CDR3 is TGTGCCAGCAGCTTCGGACTAGCGGGGGGGACCTCCTACAATGAGCAGTTCTTC. Translation: CASSFGLAGGTSYNEQFF. The V and J genes are TRBV5-4 and TRBJ2-1; 15 bases are shared with TRBD2. The germline gives CDR1 SGHNT, CDR2 YYREEE (reference sequence). CDR3 length: 18 amino acids. V shed 2 bases and J 0 bases; nucleotides not matched to a gene: 3. The full variable domain, its missing parts supplied by reference TRBV5-4 and TRBJ2-1, is ETGVTQSPTHLIKTRGQQVTLRCSSQSGHNTVSWYQQALGQGPQFIFQYYREEENGRGNFPPRFSGLQFPNYSSELNVNALELDDSALYLCASSFGLAGGTSYNEQFFGPGTRLTVL.